A single sample is the source of the 5 T cell receptor beta chains below, sequenced in a study of blood T cell repertoires in COVID-19. Profiling relied on immunoSEQ multiplex PCR, and the TCRdb table lists in-frame clones only, not all of them. The data contain some 150,000 clones, 84% of them seen just once; the ten biggest clones take up 4.5% to 5.5%. Specimen: peripheral blood. The receptors here all came from a human donor in a cohort sampled during active COVID-19.

The gene calls are TRBV28 and TRBJ1-2; 7 nucleotides agree with TRBD1. Looked up from germline, CDR1 is MDHEN and CDR2 is SYDVKM. This CDR3 spans 13 amino acids. J gave up 1 base and V 5 bases, and 1 base lay outside the gene matches. The chain's CDR3 is CASSRDSNYGYTF. The CDR3 DNA sequence: TGTGCCAGCAGTCGGGACAGTAACTATGGCTACACCTTC.

This clone occurred once. The chain recombines TRBV5-5 with TRBJ2-7, with D perhaps matching TRBD2 (5 bases). The germline gives CDR1 SGHKS, CDR2 YYEKEE (reference sequence). Trimming removed 1 base from V and 3 bases from J, with 14 bases in between. This CDR3 is 15 amino acids long. The DNA of the CDR3 is TGTGCCAGCAGCTTGCGAGGGCAGAATAACTACGAGCAGTACGTC. Encoded protein: CASSLRGQNNYEQYV.

This chain uses TRBV2 with TRBJ2-5; TRBD1 is a possible D gene (6 bases). This CDR3 has 14 residues. Deletions cut 8 bases from V and 7 bases from J, with 20 bases between. The germline gives CDR1 SNHLY, CDR2 FYNNEI. CDR3 DNA: TGTGCCAGCTTCGGATTCGGGACATCGGGGACCCAGTACTTC. This gives the protein CASFGFGTSGTQYF.

The rearrangement joins TRBV14 to TRBJ2-7; 7 bases are shared with TRBD1. After removal of 1 base from V and 2 bases from J, the junction contained 5 bases not matched to a gene. CDR1 is SGHDN, CDR2 FVKESK, per germline. This CDR3 has 15 amino acids. The CDR3 loop reads CASSQVWGQTYEQYF. DNA of the CDR3: TGTGCCAGCAGCCAAGTGTGGGGACAGACCTACGAGCAGTACTTC.

V and J are TRBV6-5 and TRBJ2-1, with 12 bases matching TRBD2. Germline V lookup: CDR1 MNHEY, CDR2 SVGAGI. J gave up 6 bases and V 2 bases, and 2 bases lay outside the gene matches. The length of the CDR3 is 15 residues. The CDR3 DNA follows: TGTGCCAGCAGTTACCTGACTAGCGGGAGCAATGAGCAGTTCTTC. As protein: CASSYLTSGSNEQFF.